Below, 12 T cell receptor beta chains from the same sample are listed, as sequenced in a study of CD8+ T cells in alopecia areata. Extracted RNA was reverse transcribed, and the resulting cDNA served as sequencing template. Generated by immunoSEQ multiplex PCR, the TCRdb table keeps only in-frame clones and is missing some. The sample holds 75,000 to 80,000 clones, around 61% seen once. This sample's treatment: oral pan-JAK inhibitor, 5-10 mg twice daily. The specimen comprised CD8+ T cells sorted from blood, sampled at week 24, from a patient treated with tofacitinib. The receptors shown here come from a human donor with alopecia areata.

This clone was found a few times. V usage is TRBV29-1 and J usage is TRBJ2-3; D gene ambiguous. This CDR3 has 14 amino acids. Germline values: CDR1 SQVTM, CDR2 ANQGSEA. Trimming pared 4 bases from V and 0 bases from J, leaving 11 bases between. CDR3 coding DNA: TGCAGCGTTGTTATACAGACGAGCACAGATACGCAGTATTTT. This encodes CSVVIQTSTDTQYF.

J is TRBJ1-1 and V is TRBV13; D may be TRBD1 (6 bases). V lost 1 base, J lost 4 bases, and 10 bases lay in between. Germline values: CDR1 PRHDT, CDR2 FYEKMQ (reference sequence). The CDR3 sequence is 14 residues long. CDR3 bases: TGTGCCAGCAGCTTAGAGGGGGAAACCACTGAAGCTTTCTTT. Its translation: CASSLEGETTEAFF.

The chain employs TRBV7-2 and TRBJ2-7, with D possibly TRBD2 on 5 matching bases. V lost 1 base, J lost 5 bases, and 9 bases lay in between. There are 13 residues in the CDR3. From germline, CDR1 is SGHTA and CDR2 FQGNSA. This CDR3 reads CASSLGSGNEQYF. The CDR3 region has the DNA TGTGCCAGCAGCTTAGGATCCGGGAACGAGCAGTACTTC.

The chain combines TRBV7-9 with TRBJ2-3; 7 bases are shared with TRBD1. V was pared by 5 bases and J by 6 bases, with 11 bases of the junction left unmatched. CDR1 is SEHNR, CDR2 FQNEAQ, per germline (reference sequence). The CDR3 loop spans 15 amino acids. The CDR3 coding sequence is TGTGCCAGCAGCGCAGACAGGGTCACAGTGGATACGCAGTATTTT. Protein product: CASSADRVTVDTQYF.

CDR3 nucleotide sequence: TGCGCCAGCAGCGCTGCTGGGAGGTACACAGATACGCAGTATTTT. Translated, it gives CASSAAGRYTDTQYF. The chain uses TRBV5-1 and TRBJ2-3; the D gene is possibly TRBD2 (6 bases). Germline CDR1 and CDR2: SGHRS and YFSETQ. The V and J ends lost 4 bases and 2 bases respectively, with 14 bases between them. The CDR3 contains 15 residues.

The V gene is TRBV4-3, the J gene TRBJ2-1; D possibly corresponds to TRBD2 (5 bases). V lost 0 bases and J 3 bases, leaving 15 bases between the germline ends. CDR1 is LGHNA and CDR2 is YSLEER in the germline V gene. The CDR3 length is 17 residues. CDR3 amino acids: CASSQDHGKGLYNEQFF. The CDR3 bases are TGCGCCAGCAGCCAAGACCACGGGAAGGGCCTCTACAATGAGCAGTTCTTC.

The CDR3 sequence is CASTPDRFNQPQHF. DNA of the CDR3: TGTGCCAGCACCCCAGACAGATTCAATCAGCCCCAGCATTTT. The chain combines TRBV6-8 with TRBJ1-5; a possible D gene is TRBD1 (5 bases). Per germline, CDR1 MNHGY and CDR2 SAAAGT. The CDR3 loop spans 14 amino acids. Between the trimmed V and J ends, which lost 7 bases and 3 bases, there was a span of 13 bases.

CDR3 residues: CASSSRVAGSGELFF. CDR3 nucleotide sequence: TGTGCCAGCAGCTCCAGGGTGGCCGGGTCCGGGGAGCTGTTTTTT. The V gene is TRBV7-3, the J gene TRBJ2-2; the D gene is possibly TRBD1 (5 bases). V dropped 4 bases and J dropped 6 bases, with 15 bases sitting between them. This CDR3 is 15 amino acids long. CDR1 is SGHTA, CDR2 FQGTGA, per germline.

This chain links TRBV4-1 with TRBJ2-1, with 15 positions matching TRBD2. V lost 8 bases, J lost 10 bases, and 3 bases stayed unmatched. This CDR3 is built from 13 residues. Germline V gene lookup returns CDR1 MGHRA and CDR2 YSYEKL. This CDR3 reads CASRTSGGAEQFF. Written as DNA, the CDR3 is TGCGCCAGCCGGACTAGCGGGGGGGCCGAGCAGTTCTTC.

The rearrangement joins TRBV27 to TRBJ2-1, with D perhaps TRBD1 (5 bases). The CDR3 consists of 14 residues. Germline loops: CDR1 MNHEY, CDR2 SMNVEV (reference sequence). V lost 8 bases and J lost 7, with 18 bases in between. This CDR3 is CASADSPGPNEQFF. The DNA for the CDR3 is TGTGCCAGCGCCGACAGCCCAGGGCCGAATGAGCAGTTCTTC.

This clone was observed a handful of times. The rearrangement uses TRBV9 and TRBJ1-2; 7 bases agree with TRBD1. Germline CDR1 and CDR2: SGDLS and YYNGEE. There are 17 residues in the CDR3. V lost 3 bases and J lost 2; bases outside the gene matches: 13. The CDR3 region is CASSATLQGSPNYGYTF. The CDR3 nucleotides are TGTGCCAGCAGCGCGACTTTACAGGGGTCCCCAAACTATGGCTACACCTTC.

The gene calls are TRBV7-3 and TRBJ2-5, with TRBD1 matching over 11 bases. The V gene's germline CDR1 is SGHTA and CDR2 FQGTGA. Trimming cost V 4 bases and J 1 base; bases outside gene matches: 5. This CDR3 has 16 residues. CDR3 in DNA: TGTGCCAGCAGCTCTGGGACAGGGGGGGCCCAAGAGACCCAGTACTTC. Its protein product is CASSSGTGGAQETQYF.